These T cell receptor beta chains were read from a single sample in a study of shared clonotypes between healthy human individuals. Only in-frame clones appear in the TCRdb table, and some are missing; sequencing was by immunoSEQ multiplex PCR. The data contain approximately 2,200,000 clones, 90% to 95% of them singletons. The source material was naive CD8+ T cells from PBMCs. Source of these receptors: a man between 18 and 35 years old in good health. Some clones in this sample may be carry-over from other donors' samples. CDR3s include the opening cysteine and the closing phenylalanine or tryptophan. Each record gives: D gene, V gene, clone size, J gene, CDR3 protein, CDR3 DNA. The D gene is left open where the match is weak. Size tells how often a clone was seen (once, few, many) or the class of an expanded clone, and some rows leave it out.

NA,TRBV6-1,NA,TRBJ1-1,CASPDINTEAFF,TGTGCCAGTCCGGACATAAACACTGAAGCTTTCTTT
NA,TRBV27,once,TRBJ2-7,CASSSLLSYEQYF,TGTGCCAGCAGTTCCTTATTGTCCTACGAGCAGTACTTC
TRBD1,TRBV19,NA,TRBJ2-7,CASSPELDRANEQYF,TGTGCCAGTAGCCCCGAGCTGGACAGGGCCAACGAGCAGTACTTC
NA,TRBV27,NA,TRBJ1-3,CASTTEGKSSGNTIYF,TGTGCCAGCACGACAGAGGGTAAGAGCTCTGGAAACACCATATATTTT
TRBD1,TRBV2,NA,TRBJ1-3,CASSEADRQGFNTIYF,TGTGCCAGCAGTGAAGCGGACCGACAGGGGTTCAACACCATATATTTT
NA,TRBV11-2,once,TRBJ2-7,CASSLRSVSSYEQYF,TGTGCCAGCAGCTTAAGGTCAGTCAGCTCCTACGAGCAGTACTTC
NA,TRBV5-3,NA,TRBJ2-3,CARSWGGGPGTDTQYF,TGTGCCAGAAGCTGGGGCGGAGGGCCGGGCACAGATACGCAGTATTTT
NA,TRBV7-9,NA,TRBJ1-3,CASSSLGGNTIYF,TGTGCCAGCAGCTCCCTTGGGGGAAACACCATATATTTT
NA,TRBV7-9,NA,TRBJ1-5,CASSLEEDLQPQHF,TGTGCCAGCAGCCTTGAGGAGGACTTACAGCCCCAGCATTTT
NA,TRBV28,NA,TRBJ1-1,CASSLWRATEAFF,TGTGCCAGCAGTTTATGGAGGGCCACTGAAGCTTTCTTT
TRBD2,TRBV29-1,NA,TRBJ2-1,CSVANTGTSGNEQFF,TGCAGCGTTGCTAACACCGGGACTAGCGGCAATGAGCAGTTCTTC
NA,TRBV28,NA,TRBJ2-1,CASHLRLDNNEQFF,TGTGCCAGTCACCTCCGACTAGATAACAATGAGCAGTTCTTC
NA,TRBV6-1,NA,TRBJ2-1,CASSEAYYEQFF,TGTGCCAGCAGTGAAGCCTACTATGAGCAGTTCTTC
NA,TRBV7-9,few,TRBJ1-5,CASSSVNQPQHF,TGTGCCAGCAGCTCCGTTAATCAGCCCCAGCATTTT
TRBD2,TRBV5-6,NA,TRBJ2-3,CASSLELAGVADTQYF,TGTGCCAGCAGCTTGGAGCTAGCGGGAGTGGCAGATACGCAGTATTTT
NA,TRBV7-9,few,TRBJ1-2,CASSPPGYTF,TGTGCCAGCAGCCCCCCGGGCTACACCTTC
TRBD2,TRBV7-2,NA,TRBJ2-1,CASSRLAGGRTSYNEQFF,TGTGCCAGCAGCAGACTAGCGGGGGGACGTACCTCCTACAATGAGCAGTTCTTC
TRBD2,TRBV7-9,NA,TRBJ2-7,CASSLGLMGGSSYEQYF,TGTGCCAGCAGCTTAGGGCTGATGGGCGGGAGCTCCTACGAGCAGTACTTC
TRBD2,TRBV7-3,NA,TRBJ2-1,CASSLLMGLASSEQFF,TGTGCCAGCAGCTTATTAATGGGACTAGCTTCATCCGAGCAGTTCTTC
NA,TRBV5-6,NA,TRBJ2-2,CASSFPQGRLTGELFF,TGTGCCAGCAGCTTCCCACAGGGCAGGTTAACCGGGGAGCTGTTTTTT
NA,TRBV15,NA,TRBJ2-7,CATYRTGGEQYF,TGTGCCACCTATCGTACAGGCGGGGAGCAGTACTTC
NA,TRBV19,NA,TRBJ2-4,CASSIGYREINIQYF,TGTGCCAGTAGTATCGGGTACAGGGAAATAAACATTCAGTACTTC
TRBD1,TRBV4-1,NA,TRBJ2-7,CASSQDRTGAEQYF,TGCGCCAGCAGCCAAGATCGGACAGGCGCCGAGCAGTACTTC
TRBD1,TRBV7-2,NA,TRBJ1-5,CASSLRDRSNQPQHF,TGTGCCAGCAGCCTCCGGGACAGAAGCAATCAGCCCCAGCATTTT
TRBD1,TRBV15,once,TRBJ1-4,CATSRENTGGQHEKLFF,TGTGCCACCAGCAGAGAAAACACAGGGGGCCAACATGAAAAACTGTTTTTT
NA,TRBV7-9,NA,TRBJ1-2,CASSLSWGAYGYTF,TGTGCCAGCAGCTTAAGTTGGGGGGCCTATGGCTACACCTTC
TRBD2,TRBV14,NA,TRBJ2-7,CASSLNRLAGVAYEQYF,TGTGCCAGCAGCCTCAATCGACTAGCGGGGGTGGCCTACGAGCAGTACTTC
NA,TRBV6-5,NA,TRBJ2-7,CASSYSRAGEQYF,TGTGCCAGCAGTTACTCCAGGGCCGGCGAGCAGTACTTC
NA,TRBV7-9,NA,TRBJ2-5,CASSAGRQETQYF,TGTGCCAGCAGCGCTGGACGGCAAGAGACCCAGTACTTC
NA,TRBV5-5,NA,TRBJ2-7,CASSGDWRADPRYEQYF,TGTGCCAGCAGCGGGGACTGGCGGGCCGACCCGCGTTACGAGCAGTACTTC
NA,TRBV27,NA,TRBJ1-2,CASSSRGGGYTF,TGTGCCAGCAGTTCCAGGGGCGGTGGCTACACCTTC
NA,TRBV4-1,once,TRBJ2-7,CASSRSGASGSTHEQYF,TGCGCCAGCAGCCGGTCAGGGGCTAGCGGATCTACCCACGAGCAGTACTTC
TRBD2,TRBV6-5,once,TRBJ2-1,CASSSLLAGLYNEQFF,TGTGCCAGCAGTTCCTTACTAGCGGGCCTCTACAATGAGCAGTTCTTC
NA,TRBV6-6,NA,TRBJ1-1,CASSLSRNLNTEAFF,TGTGCCAGCAGTCTTTCGAGGAATTTGAACACTGAAGCTTTCTTT
NA,TRBV11-2,NA,TRBJ2-7,CASSLEASGSYEQYF,TGTGCCAGCAGCTTAGAAGCGAGCGGCTCCTACGAGCAGTACTTC
TRBD2,TRBV5-1,NA,TRBJ2-7,CASSGGLGLPPYEQYF,TGCGCCAGCAGCGGCGGGTTGGGACTACCACCCTACGAGCAGTACTTC
NA,TRBV11-3,NA,TRBJ2-3,CASSPIIVHKFGTQYF,TGTGCCAGCAGCCCTATCATAGTCCATAAATTCGGTACGCAGTATTTT
TRBD2,TRBV7-9,NA,TRBJ2-1,CASRLAGTLYNEQFF,TGTGCCAGCAGGTTAGCGGGAACACTCTACAATGAGCAGTTCTTC
NA,TRBV27,NA,TRBJ2-7,CASSLGQGSYEQYF,TGTGCCAGCAGTTTAGGGCAGGGGTCCTACGAGCAGTACTTC
TRBD1,TRBV4-3,NA,TRBJ1-2,CASSQVWDSNYGYTF,TGCGCCAGCAGCCAAGTATGGGACAGTAACTATGGCTACACCTTC
TRBD1,TRBV28,NA,TRBJ2-2,CASSLPGTENTGELFF,TGTGCCAGCAGTTTACCCGGGACAGAGAACACCGGGGAGCTGTTTTTT
TRBD2,TRBV4-2,NA,TRBJ2-1,CASSHLPSGSTINEQFF,TGTGCCAGCAGCCACCTTCCTAGCGGGAGTACGATCAATGAGCAGTTCTTC
TRBD2,TRBV30,NA,TRBJ2-7,CAWSYGLAGDEQYF,TGTGCCTGGAGTTATGGACTAGCGGGAGACGAGCAGTACTTC
NA,TRBV28,NA,TRBJ1-4,CASSFSAGINEKLFF,TGTGCCAGCAGTTTCTCTGCAGGGATTAATGAAAAACTGTTTTTT
NA,TRBV15,NA,TRBJ2-6,CATSRTDRPSGANVLTF,TGTGCCACCAGCAGAACGGACAGACCCTCTGGGGCCAACGTCCTGACTTTC
TRBD2,TRBV9,NA,TRBJ2-3,CASSVEGGGTDTQYF,TGTGCCAGCAGCGTAGAGGGAGGGGGCACAGATACGCAGTATTTT
NA,TRBV27,NA,TRBJ2-1,CASARAGYNEQFF,TGTGCCAGCGCCCGGGCAGGGTACAATGAGCAGTTCTTC
TRBD2,TRBV4-3,NA,TRBJ2-7,CASSPGLAGLLEQYF,TGCGCCAGCAGCCCAGGGCTAGCGGGGCTCTTGGAGCAGTACTTC
NA,TRBV21-1,NA,TRBJ1-6,CASRRIAHIHHNSPLHF,TGTGCCAGCAGGCGCATAGCACACATACATCATAATTCACCCCTCCACTTT
NA,TRBV13,NA,TRBJ2-3,CASSLGLGRINTQYF,TGTGCCAGCAGCTTAGGACTAGGGCGTATAAATACGCAGTATTTT
TRBD1,TRBV5-4,NA,TRBJ1-2,CASSWEEGQPINYGYTF,TGTGCCAGCAGCTGGGAGGAGGGACAGCCGATAAACTATGGCTACACCTTC
TRBD1,TRBV7-9,NA,TRBJ2-1,CASSFTGGVYNEQFF,TGTGCCAGCAGCTTTACAGGGGGTGTCTACAATGAGCAGTTCTTC
NA,TRBV14,NA,TRBJ1-2,CASSQDEPGVRGYTF,TGTGCCAGCAGCCAAGATGAGCCGGGGGTTCGTGGCTACACCTTC